A single sample gave rise to the 30 T cell receptor beta chains below, sequenced in a study of T cells in Graves' hyperthyroidism and ophthalmopathy. From RNA transcripts, TCR beta CDR3 regions were amplified. The HTBI primer set drove a first-round RT-PCR of the TCR CDR3. TCRdb ran MiXCR on the multiplex PCR reads and lists one entry per CDR3 protein. The table includes roughly 510,000 distinct CDR3 sequences, around 43% detected once. Sequenced material: peripheral blood or thyroid tissue (not recorded which). These receptors were taken from an adult woman with Graves' disease, either hyperthyroidism or ophthalmopathy (not recorded which).

This clonotype was seen only a few times. The chain recombines TRBV5-1 with TRBJ1-1; D unclear. The CDR3 is made up of 13 amino acids. Trimming pared 4 bases from V and 1 base from J, leaving 8 bases between. Germline assignment: CDR1 SGHRS and CDR2 YFSETQ. The CDR3 bases are TGCGCCAGCAGCGAGGACCAGAACACTGAAGCTTTCTTT. This codes for CASSEDQNTEAFF.

The chain is built from TRBV29-1 and TRBJ2-5; D gene uncertain. This CDR3 is built from 11 residues. The germline CDR1 and CDR2 sequences are SQVTM and ANQGSEA. V was pared by 7 bases and J by 4 bases, with 10 bases between. Here the CDR3 reads CSASDGETQYF. In nucleotides, the CDR3 is TGCAGCGCCTCGGACGGAGAGACCCAGTACTTC.

The chain carries TRBV10-2 and TRBJ1-2; D perhaps matches TRBD1 (6 bases). V was cut by 11 bases and J by 1 base, with 17 bases left in between. Germline V gene lookup returns CDR1 WSHSY and CDR2 SAAADI. The CDR3 has 14 residues. CDR3 region: CAALVGTSNYGYTF. DNA of the CDR3: TGCGCCGCCCTGGTCGGGACAAGTAACTATGGCTACACCTTC.

This clonotype was observed a single time. Without the conserved terminal phenylalanine or tryptophan, this CDR3 likely stems from a read error. This chain uses TRBV19 with TRBJ1-1; D may be TRBD1 (5 bases). The CDR3 loop spans 13 amino acids. Per the germline V gene, CDR1 is LNHDA and CDR2 is SQIVND (reference sequence). Trimming stripped 11 bases from V and 7 bases from J, with 20 bases between. CDR3 sequence reads: CAWDGGFGGEAFL. DNA for the CDR3: TGTGCCTGGGACGGGGGGTTTGGAGGTGAAGCTTTCCTT.

The chain has TRBV7-2 and TRBJ2-3; 8 bases map to TRBD2. CDR1 is SGHTA and CDR2 is FQGNSA in the germline V gene. The CDR3 length is 13 residues. CDR3 residues: CAAGRAREDTQYF. DNA of the CDR3: TGTGCAGCCGGGAGGGCCAGAGAAGATACGCAGTATTTT.

The chain joins TRBV10-3 to TRBJ1-1, with no clear D. Germline CDR1 is ENHRY and CDR2 is SYGVKD. V lost 3 bases to trimming and J lost 7 bases, with 9 bases between them. There are 12 residues in the CDR3. The CDR3 loop reads CAISDLGNEAFF. For the CDR3, the DNA is TGTGCCATCAGTGATCTGGGGAATGAAGCTTTCTTT.

This chain connects TRBV4-1 to TRBJ1-5; D might be TRBD1 (5 bases). The V gene lost 4 bases and the J gene lost 5 bases, with 27 bases spanning the gap. Germline-derived CDR1 and CDR2 are MGHRA and YSYEKL. The CDR3 consists of 19 residues. CDR3 DNA sequence: TGCGCCAGCAGCCCGTTTCCCCGCAGGGATGGGTCGGAGCATCAGCCCCAGCATTTT. Translation: CASSPFPRRDGSEHQPQHF.

In its sample, this clonotype was seen many times. The rearrangement uses TRBV19 and TRBJ2-7; weak D call: TRBD2 (5 bases). Germline assignment: CDR1 LNHDA and CDR2 SQIVND (reference sequence). The V end lost 3 bases, the J end lost 10 bases, and 22 bases lay between the germline ends. CDR3 size: 15 residues. CDR3 amino acids: CASSMVGVGSTAQYF. The CDR3 DNA follows: TGTGCCAGTAGTATGGTGGGAGTCGGATCTACGGCCCAGTACTTC.

This clonotype was picked up many times. The chain is built from TRBV2 and TRBJ1-5; TRBD1 might be the D (5 bases). V lost 4 bases and J 0 bases, leaving 19 bases between the germline ends. The CDR3 length is 18 residues. Germline V gives CDR1 SNHLY, CDR2 FYNNEI. The CDR3 bases are TGTGCCAGCAGTGCTACTATCGTGGCAGGGCATAGCAATCAGCCCCAGCATTTT. Translation gives CASSATIVAGHSNQPQHF. The full variable domain, in which reference TRBV2 and TRBJ1-5 provide the parts outside the CDR3, is EPEVTQTPSHQVTQMGQEVILRCVPISNHLYFYWYRQILGQKVEFLVSFYNNEISEKSEIFDDQFSVERPDGSNFTLKIRSTKLEDSAMYFCASSATIVAGHSNQPQHFGDGTRLSIL.

This clonotype was recorded many times. A read error may account for a junction end that differs from germline. The chain has TRBV7-2 and TRBJ1-3, with D unclear. There are 11 residues in the CDR3. Per germline, CDR1 SGHTA and CDR2 FQGNSA. Written as DNA, the CDR3 is TGCGCCAGCAGCTCTGGAAACACCATATATTTT. The encoded protein is CASSSGNTIYF.

This clonotype was detected ten times or more. The V call is TRBV5-1, the J call TRBJ1-1; D possibly corresponds to TRBD1 (6 bases). The V end was cut by 4 bases, the J end by 2 bases, with 9 bases between. CDR3 length: 13 residues. CDR1 and CDR2 (germline): SGHRS, YFSETQ. The CDR3 DNA sequence: TGCGCCAGCAGCCCGGGACATAACACTGAAGCTTTCTTT. This gives the protein CASSPGHNTEAFF.

The table lists this clonotype with a few counts. The chain couples TRBV27 to TRBJ2-7, with TRBD2 as a possible D gene (6 bases). The CDR3 covers 14 residues. V lost 8 bases and J lost 0, with 14 bases in between. Per germline, CDR1 MNHEY and CDR2 SMNVEV (reference sequence). The CDR3 nucleotides read TGTGCCAGCCGACTAGGGAAAATCTCCTACGAGCAGTACTTC. Translation: CASRLGKISYEQYF.

On this clonotype itself: This may come from a read error, since a much larger clone is one base off. This sequence joins TRBV6-5 and TRBJ1-1; the D is unclear. The germline V gene has CDR1 MNHEY and CDR2 SVGAGI. This CDR3 has 15 amino acids. CDR3 in amino acids: CVSRRNSGIYTEAFF. The CDR3 region has the DNA TGTGTCAGCAGACGAAACTCGGGCATTTACACTGAAGCTTTCTTT.

This clonotype has ten or more counts. The chain recombines TRBV12-3 or TRBV12-4 with TRBJ2-7; possible D gene TRBD1, 6 bases. The CDR3 is 15 amino acids. V lost 1 base and J lost 2, with 12 bases in between. The CDR3 DNA is TGTGCCAGCAGTTTAGGCGGTGGGACAACCTACGAGCAGTACTTC. Translated: CASSLGGGTTYEQYF.

CDR3 sequence reads: CRFSGGDYEQYF. The CDR3 DNA is TGCAGGTTTAGCGGAGGGGACTACGAGCAGTACTTC. The chain uses TRBV29-1 and TRBJ2-7, with D perhaps TRBD2 (6 bases). This CDR3 has 12 residues. Germline lookup yields CDR1 SQVTM and CDR2 ANQGSEA.

The chain links TRBV19 to TRBJ2-5; D gene unclear. CDR1 is LNHDA, CDR2 SQIVND, per germline (reference sequence). V lost 3 bases and J 10 bases, leaving 9 bases between the germline ends. This CDR3 is 11 amino acids long. DNA for the CDR3: TGTGCCAGTAGTATTGGTCTAAACCAGTACTTC. This sequence encodes CASSIGLNQYF.

The chain uses TRBV7-2 and TRBJ1-5, with D unclear. V dropped 1 base and J dropped 2 bases, with 9 bases sitting between them. The CDR3 totals 15 residues. Germline CDR1 and CDR2: SGHTA and FQGNSA. This chain's CDR3 is CASSLDSGGNQPQHF. The CDR3 bases are TGTGCCAGCAGCTTAGATTCGGGAGGCAATCAGCCCCAGCATTTT.

This clonotype was detected many times. This rearrangement joins TRBV20-1 to TRBJ1-2; D is unclear. Germline CDR1 reads DFQATT; CDR2 reads SNEGSKA (reference sequence). CDR3 length: 15 amino acids. V lost 3 bases to trimming and J lost 1 base, with 15 bases between them. This chain's CDR3 is CSARFVRGSNYGYTF. The CDR3 bases are TGCAGTGCTAGGTTTGTTCGTGGCAGTAACTATGGCTACACCTTC.

This clonotype is a singleton in its sample. The chain combines TRBV19 with TRBJ1-1; no clear D. V was cut by 10 bases and J by 6 bases, with 12 bases left in between. The CDR3 is 11 residues long. Germline CDR1 and CDR2: LNHDA and SQIVND (reference sequence). CDR3 sequence (DNA): TGTGCCACCATTGGGTGGGCTGAAGCTTTCTTT. It yields the protein CATIGWAEAFF.

This clonotype showed up just once. V usage is TRBV9 and J usage is TRBJ1-5, with D unclear. Germline CDR1 reads SGDLS; CDR2 reads YYNGEE. The V and J ends lost 0 bases and 4 bases respectively, with 8 bases between them. This CDR3 spans 14 amino acids. The CDR3 DNA reads as TGTGCCAGCAGCGTAGTTTTGGGGAATCAGCCCCAGCATTTT. Its translation: CASSVVLGNQPQHF.

Many counts were recorded for this clonotype. V gene TRBV19 combines with J gene TRBJ1-5; a weak D match, TRBD1 (5 bases). This CDR3 contains 14 residues. V was shortened by 11 bases and J by 3 bases, with 17 bases between the two germline ends. Germline CDR1 reads LNHDA; CDR2 reads SQIVND (reference sequence). The DNA for the CDR3 is TGTGCCCACGGGCCGGGCAGGGACAATCAGCCCCAGCATTTT. Its translation: CAHGPGRDNQPQHF.

Points on this clonotype: It may be a read error: a sequence one base away is much more abundant. This chain links TRBV10-3 with TRBJ1-6, with D unclear. V was pared by 8 bases and J by 8 bases, with 16 bases between. Germline CDR1 is ENHRY and CDR2 is SYGVKD. The CDR3 is 14 amino acids. The DNA for the CDR3 is TGTGCCATCCGTGGAAATACGGACCATTCACCCCTCCACTTT. It yields the protein CAIRGNTDHSPLHF.

This clonotype has a single count. The chain links TRBV5-5 to TRBJ1-1, with unresolved D. There are 14 residues in the CDR3. The germline gives CDR1 SGHKS, CDR2 YYEKEE (reference sequence). V was pared by 4 bases and J by 4 bases, with 14 bases between. CDR3 in DNA: TGTGCCAGCAGCACGGTCTCTTCAGGCACTGAAGCTTTCTTT. Protein: CASSTVSSGTEAFF.

This clonotype has a single count. This chain joins TRBV19 and TRBJ2-7; TRBD1 aligns across 10 bases. Germline V gives CDR1 LNHDA, CDR2 SQIVND (reference sequence). V lost 4 bases and J lost 5; bases outside the gene matches: 8. This CDR3 is built from 15 residues. The CDR3 sequence is CASSTRDRGVHEQYF. The CDR3 DNA is TGTGCCAGTAGTACCCGGGACAGGGGAGTACACGAGCAGTACTTC.

The V and J genes are TRBV2 and TRBJ1-5; D ambiguous. This CDR3 contains 15 residues. The V gene's germline CDR1 is SNHLY and CDR2 FYNNEI. The V end was cut by 6 bases, the J end by 0 bases, with 12 bases between. CDR3 in amino acids: CASRDDIYSNQPQHF. CDR3 nucleotide sequence: TGTGCCAGCAGGGACGACATCTATAGCAATCAGCCCCAGCATTTT.

At least ten counts were recorded for this clonotype. This chain connects TRBV9 to TRBJ1-4; the D gene is possibly TRBD1 (5 bases). Trimming took off 3 bases at V and 0 bases at J, with 9 bases between the two ends. The CDR3 contains 15 residues. The germline CDR1 and CDR2 sequences are SGDLS and YYNGEE. CDR3 sequence: CASSEGRATNEKLFF. In DNA, the CDR3 is TGTGCCAGCAGCGAGGGGAGGGCAACTAATGAAAAACTGTTTTTT.

This clonotype was seen a handful of times. The rearrangement uses TRBV2 and TRBJ1-2; 8 bases fit TRBD1. Germline values: CDR1 SNHLY, CDR2 FYNNEI. J was trimmed by 5 bases and V by 8 bases; bases with no gene match: 13. The CDR3 runs 15 residues. The chain's CDR3 is CASGTRGRGLYGYTF. The CDR3 DNA sequence: TGTGCCAGCGGTACCCGTGGCAGGGGGCTTTATGGCTACACCTTC.

The V gene is TRBV7-2, the J gene TRBJ2-3; TRBD2 agrees at 12 bases. Per germline, CDR1 SGHTA and CDR2 FQGNSA. After removal of 4 bases from V and 6 bases from J, the junction contained 5 bases not matched to a gene. There are 15 residues in the CDR3. As DNA, the CDR3 is TGTGCCAGCAGCTCCGGACTAGCGGGAAGCGATACGCAGTATTTT. It encodes CASSSGLAGSDTQYF. Drawing the rest from reference TRBV7-2 and TRBJ2-3, the complete variable domain is GAGVSQSPSNKVTEKGKDVELRCDPISGHTALYWYRQSLGQGLEFLIYFQGNSAPDKSGLPSDRFSAERTGGSVSTLTIQRTQQEDSAVYLCASSSGLAGSDTQYFGPGTRLTVL.

In this sample, this clonotype turned up a few times. The CDR3 nucleotides read TGTGCCAGCAGTGCCCGGGCCCAGAACACTGAAGCTTTCTTT. It is translated as CASSARAQNTEAFF. The rearrangement links TRBV7-8 to TRBJ1-1, with D hard to call. V was cut by 6 bases and J by 1 base, with 12 bases left in between. This CDR3 region has 14 residues. Germline values: CDR1 SGHVS, CDR2 FQNEAQ.

The CDR3 sequence: CSVWGLSYYEQYF. As DNA, the CDR3 is TGCAGCGTTTGGGGCTTGTCATACTACGAGCAGTACTTC. J is TRBJ2-7 and V is TRBV29-1; possibly TRBD1 for D (5 bases). V shed 5 bases and J shed 3 bases, with 14 bases lying between them. The CDR3 runs to 13 residues. Per germline, CDR1 SQVTM and CDR2 ANQGSEA.